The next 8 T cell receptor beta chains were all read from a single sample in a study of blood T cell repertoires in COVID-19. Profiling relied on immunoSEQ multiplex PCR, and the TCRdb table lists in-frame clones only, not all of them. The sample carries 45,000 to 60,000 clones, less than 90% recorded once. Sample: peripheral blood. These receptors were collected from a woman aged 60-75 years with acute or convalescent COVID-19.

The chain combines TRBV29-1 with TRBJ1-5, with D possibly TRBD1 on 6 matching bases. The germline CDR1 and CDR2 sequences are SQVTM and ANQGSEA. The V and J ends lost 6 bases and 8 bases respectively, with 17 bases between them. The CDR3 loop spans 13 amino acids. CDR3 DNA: TGCAGCGTAAAGGACAGCTCAGGGGAGCCCCAGCATTTT. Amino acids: CSVKDSSGEPQHF.

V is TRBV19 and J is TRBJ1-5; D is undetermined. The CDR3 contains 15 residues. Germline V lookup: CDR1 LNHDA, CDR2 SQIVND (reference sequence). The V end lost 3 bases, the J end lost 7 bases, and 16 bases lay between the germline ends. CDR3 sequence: CASSMNLTPGQPQHF. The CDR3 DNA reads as TGTGCCAGTAGTATGAACCTGACCCCGGGGCAGCCCCAGCATTTT.

DNA of the CDR3: TGTGCCAGCAGTGAAGCGCTTTCAGGGCACGAGCAGTACTTC. The encoded protein is CASSEALSGHEQYF. V gene TRBV2 combines with J gene TRBJ2-7, with D possibly matching TRBD1 (5 bases). Trimming cost V 0 bases and J 5 bases, with 11 bases left between them. Germline V gene data show CDR1 as SNHLY and CDR2 as FYNNEI. This CDR3 spans 14 amino acids. The variable domain in full, completed from reference TRBV2 and TRBJ2-7, reads EPEVTQTPSHQVTQMGQEVILRCVPISNHLYFYWYRQILGQKVEFLVSFYNNEISEKSEIFDDQFSVERPDGSNFTLKIRSTKLEDSAMYFCASSEALSGHEQYFGPGTRLTVT.

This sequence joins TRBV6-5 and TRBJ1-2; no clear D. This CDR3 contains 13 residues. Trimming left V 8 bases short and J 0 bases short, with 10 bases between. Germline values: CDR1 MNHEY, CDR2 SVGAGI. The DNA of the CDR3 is TGTGCCAGCCGCCCTGGAGCTAACTATGGCTACACCTTC. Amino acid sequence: CASRPGANYGYTF.

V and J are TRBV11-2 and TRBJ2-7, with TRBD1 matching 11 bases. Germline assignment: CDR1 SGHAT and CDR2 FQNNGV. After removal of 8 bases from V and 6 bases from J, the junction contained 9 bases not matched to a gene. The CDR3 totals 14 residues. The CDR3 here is CASGRDRGFGEQYF. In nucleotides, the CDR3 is TGTGCCAGCGGCCGGGACAGGGGGTTTGGCGAGCAGTACTTC.

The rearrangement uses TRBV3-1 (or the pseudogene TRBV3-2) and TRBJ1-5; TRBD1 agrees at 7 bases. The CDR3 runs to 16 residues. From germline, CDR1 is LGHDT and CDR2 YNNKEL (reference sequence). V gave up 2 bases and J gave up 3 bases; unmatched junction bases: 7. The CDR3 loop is CASSQTGTANNQPQHF. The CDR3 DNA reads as TGTGCCAGCAGCCAAACCGGGACAGCGAACAATCAGCCCCAGCATTTT.

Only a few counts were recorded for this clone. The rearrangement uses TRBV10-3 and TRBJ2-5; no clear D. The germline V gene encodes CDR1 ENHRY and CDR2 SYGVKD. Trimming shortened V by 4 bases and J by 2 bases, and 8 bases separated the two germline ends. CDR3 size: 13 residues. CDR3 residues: CAISAALQETQYF. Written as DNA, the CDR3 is TGTGCCATCAGTGCTGCGTTACAAGAGACCCAGTACTTC.

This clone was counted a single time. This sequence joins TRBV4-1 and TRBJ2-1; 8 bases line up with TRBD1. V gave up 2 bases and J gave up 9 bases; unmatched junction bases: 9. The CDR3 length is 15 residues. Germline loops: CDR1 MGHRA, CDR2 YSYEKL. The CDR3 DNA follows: TGCGCCAGCAGCCAACCCGACAGGGGTCCCGGTGAGCAGTTCTTC. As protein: CASSQPDRGPGEQFF.